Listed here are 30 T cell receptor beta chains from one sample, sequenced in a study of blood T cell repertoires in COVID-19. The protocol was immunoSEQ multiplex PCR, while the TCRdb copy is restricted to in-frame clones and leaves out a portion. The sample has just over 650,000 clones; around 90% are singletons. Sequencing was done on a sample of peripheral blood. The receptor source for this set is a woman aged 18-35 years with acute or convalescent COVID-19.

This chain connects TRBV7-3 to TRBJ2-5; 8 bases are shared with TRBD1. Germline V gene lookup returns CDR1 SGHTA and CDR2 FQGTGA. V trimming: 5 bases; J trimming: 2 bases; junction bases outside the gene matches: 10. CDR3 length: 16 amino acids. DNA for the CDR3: TGTGCCAGCAGCCGATGGGGGACAGGAAGACAAGAGACCCAGTACTTC. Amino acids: CASSRWGTGRQETQYF.

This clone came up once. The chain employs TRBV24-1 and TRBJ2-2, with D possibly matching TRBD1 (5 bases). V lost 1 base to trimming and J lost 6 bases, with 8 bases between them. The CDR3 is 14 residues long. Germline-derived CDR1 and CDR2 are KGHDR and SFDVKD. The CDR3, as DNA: TGTGCCACCAGTGATTTCGGACATTCCGGGGAGCTGTTTTTT. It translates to CATSDFGHSGELFF.

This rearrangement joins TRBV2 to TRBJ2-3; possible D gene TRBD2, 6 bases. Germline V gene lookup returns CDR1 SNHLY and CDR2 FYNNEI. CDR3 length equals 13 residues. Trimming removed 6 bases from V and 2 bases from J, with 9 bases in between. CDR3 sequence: CASRGGVTDTQYF. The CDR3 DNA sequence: TGTGCCAGCAGAGGCGGGGTCACAGATACGCAGTATTTT.

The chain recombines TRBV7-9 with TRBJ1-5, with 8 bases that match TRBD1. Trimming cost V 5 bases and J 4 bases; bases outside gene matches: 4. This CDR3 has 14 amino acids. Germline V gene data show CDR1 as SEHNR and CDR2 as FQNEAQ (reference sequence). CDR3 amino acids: CASSVGQGNQPQHF. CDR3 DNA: TGTGCCAGCAGCGTCGGACAGGGAAATCAGCCCCAGCATTTT.

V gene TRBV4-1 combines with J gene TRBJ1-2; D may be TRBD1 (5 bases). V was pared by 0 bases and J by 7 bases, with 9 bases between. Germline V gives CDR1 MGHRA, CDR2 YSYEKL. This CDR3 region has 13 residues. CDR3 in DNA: TGCGCCAGCAGCCAAGATCAGGGCTCTGGCTACACCTTC. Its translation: CASSQDQGSGYTF.

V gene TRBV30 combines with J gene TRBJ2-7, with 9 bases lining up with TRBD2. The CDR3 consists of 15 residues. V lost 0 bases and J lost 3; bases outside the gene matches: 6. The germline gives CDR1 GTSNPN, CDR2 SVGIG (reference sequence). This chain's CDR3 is CAWSVGRGGLYEQYF. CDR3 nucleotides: TGTGCCTGGAGTGTAGGGCGGGGGGGCCTCTACGAGCAGTACTTC. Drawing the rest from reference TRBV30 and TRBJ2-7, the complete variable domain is SQTIHQWPATLVQPVGSPLSLECTVEGTSNPNLYWYRQAAGRGLQLLFYSVGIGQISSEVPQNLSASRPQDRQFILSSKKLLLSDSGFYLCAWSVGRGGLYEQYFGPGTRLTVT.

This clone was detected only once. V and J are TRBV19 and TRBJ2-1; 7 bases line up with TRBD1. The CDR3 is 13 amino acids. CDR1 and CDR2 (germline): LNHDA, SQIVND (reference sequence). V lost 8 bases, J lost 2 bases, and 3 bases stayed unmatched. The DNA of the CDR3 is TGTGCCAGTTCGGGACAGACCTACAATGAGCAGTTCTTC. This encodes CASSGQTYNEQFF. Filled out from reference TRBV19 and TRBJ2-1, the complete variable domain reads DGGITQSPKYLFRKEGQNVTLSCEQNLNHDAMYWYRQDPGQGLRLIYYSQIVNDFQKGDIAEGYSVSREKKESFPLTVTSAQKNPTAFYLCASSGQTYNEQFFGPGTRLTVL.

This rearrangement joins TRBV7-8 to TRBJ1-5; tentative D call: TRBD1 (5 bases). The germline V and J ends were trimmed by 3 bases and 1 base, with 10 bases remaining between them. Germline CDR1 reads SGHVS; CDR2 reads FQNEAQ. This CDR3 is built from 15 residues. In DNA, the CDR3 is TGTGCCAGCAGCTTTGGGGCGATGAGCAATCAGCCCCAGCATTTT. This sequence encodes CASSFGAMSNQPQHF.

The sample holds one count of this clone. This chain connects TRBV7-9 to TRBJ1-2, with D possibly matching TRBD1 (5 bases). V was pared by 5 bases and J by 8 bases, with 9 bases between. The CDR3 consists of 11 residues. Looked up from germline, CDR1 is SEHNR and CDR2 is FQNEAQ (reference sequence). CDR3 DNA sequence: TGTGCCAGCAGCCAGGGTGGCGGCTACACCTTC. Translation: CASSQGGGYTF.

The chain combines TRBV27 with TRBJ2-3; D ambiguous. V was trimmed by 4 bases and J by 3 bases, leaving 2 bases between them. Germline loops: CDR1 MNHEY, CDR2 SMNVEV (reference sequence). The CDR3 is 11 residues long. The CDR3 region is CASSSTDTQYF. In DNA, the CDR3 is TGTGCCAGCAGTTCGACAGATACGCAGTATTTT.

CDR3 in amino acids: CASSMTGHYEQYF. The CDR3 DNA is TGTGCCAGTAGTATGACAGGACACTACGAGCAGTACTTC. The chain is built from TRBV19 and TRBJ2-7, with a possible D match to TRBD1 (6 bases). The V end lost 3 bases, the J end lost 3 bases, and 9 bases lay between the germline ends. Germline V gene data show CDR1 as LNHDA and CDR2 as SQIVND (reference sequence). This CDR3 is built from 13 residues.

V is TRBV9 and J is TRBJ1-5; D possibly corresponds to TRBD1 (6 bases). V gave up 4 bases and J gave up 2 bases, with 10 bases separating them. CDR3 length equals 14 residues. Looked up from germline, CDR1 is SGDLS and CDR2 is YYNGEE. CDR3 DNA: TGTGCCAGCAGCACCGAGGGGGGCAATCAGCCCCAGCATTTT. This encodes CASSTEGGNQPQHF.

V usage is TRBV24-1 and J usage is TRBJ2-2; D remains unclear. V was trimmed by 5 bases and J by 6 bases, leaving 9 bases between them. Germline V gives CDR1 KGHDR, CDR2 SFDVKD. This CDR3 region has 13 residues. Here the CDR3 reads CATSGSGPGELFF. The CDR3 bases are TGTGCCACCAGTGGGTCAGGCCCCGGGGAGCTGTTTTTT.

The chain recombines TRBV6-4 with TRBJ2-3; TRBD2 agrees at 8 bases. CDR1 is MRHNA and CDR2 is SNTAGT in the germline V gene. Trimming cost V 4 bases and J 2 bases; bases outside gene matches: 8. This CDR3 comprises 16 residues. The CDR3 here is CASSVGSGGNTDTQYF. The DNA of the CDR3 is TGTGCCAGCAGTGTGGGGAGCGGGGGTAACACAGATACGCAGTATTTT.

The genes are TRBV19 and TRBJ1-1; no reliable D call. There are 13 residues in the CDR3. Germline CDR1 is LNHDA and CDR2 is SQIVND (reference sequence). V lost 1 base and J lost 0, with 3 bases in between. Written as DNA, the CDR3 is TGTGCCAGTAGTATAGGAGTGAACACTGAAGCTTTCTTT. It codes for CASSIGVNTEAFF.

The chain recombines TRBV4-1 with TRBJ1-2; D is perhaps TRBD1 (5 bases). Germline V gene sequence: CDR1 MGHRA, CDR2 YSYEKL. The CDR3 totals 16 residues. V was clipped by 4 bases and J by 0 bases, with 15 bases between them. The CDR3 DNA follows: TGCGCCAGCAGCCTATCGGGGGGTTTACCTAACTATGGCTACACCTTC. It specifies CASSLSGGLPNYGYTF.

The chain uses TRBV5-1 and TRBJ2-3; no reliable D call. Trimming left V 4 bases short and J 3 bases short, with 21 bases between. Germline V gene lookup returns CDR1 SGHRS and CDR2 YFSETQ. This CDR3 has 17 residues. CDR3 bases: TGCGCCAGCAGCGGAACAACCACAGCCCGTGGGACAGATACGCAGTATTTT. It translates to CASSGTTTARGTDTQYF.

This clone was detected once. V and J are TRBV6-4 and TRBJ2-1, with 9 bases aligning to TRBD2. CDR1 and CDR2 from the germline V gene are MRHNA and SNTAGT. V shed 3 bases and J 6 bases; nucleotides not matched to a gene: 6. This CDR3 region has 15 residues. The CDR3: CASSERTSVPNEQFF. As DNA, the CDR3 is TGTGCCAGCAGTGAGAGGACTAGCGTACCCAATGAGCAGTTCTTC.

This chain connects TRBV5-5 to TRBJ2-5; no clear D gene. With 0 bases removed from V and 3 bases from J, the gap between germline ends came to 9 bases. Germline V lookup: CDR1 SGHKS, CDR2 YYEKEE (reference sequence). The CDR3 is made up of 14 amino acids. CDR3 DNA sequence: TGTGCCAGCAGCTTGGACAGCCCTGAAGAGACCCAGTACTTC. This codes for CASSLDSPEETQYF.

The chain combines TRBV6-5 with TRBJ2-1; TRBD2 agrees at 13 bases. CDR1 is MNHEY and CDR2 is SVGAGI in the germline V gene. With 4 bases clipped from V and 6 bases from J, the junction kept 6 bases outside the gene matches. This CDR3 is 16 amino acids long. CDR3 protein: CASSFLLAGGVNEQFF. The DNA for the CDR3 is TGTGCCAGCAGTTTCTTACTAGCGGGGGGGGTCAATGAGCAGTTCTTC.

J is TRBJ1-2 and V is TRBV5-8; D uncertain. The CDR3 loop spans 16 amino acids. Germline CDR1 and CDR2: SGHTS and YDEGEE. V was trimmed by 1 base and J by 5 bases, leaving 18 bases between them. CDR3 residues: CASSLILQSVRYGYTF. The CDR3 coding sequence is TGTGCCAGCAGCTTGATCCTGCAATCCGTGCGGTATGGCTACACCTTC. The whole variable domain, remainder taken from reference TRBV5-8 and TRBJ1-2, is EAGVTQSPTHLIKTRGQQATLRCSPISGHTSVYWYQQALGLGLQFLLWYDEGEERNRGNFPPRFSGRQFPNYSSELNVNALELEDSALYLCASSLILQSVRYGYTFGSGTRLTVV.

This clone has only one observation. Written as DNA, the CDR3 is TGTGCTAGTGGTTCAGACAGACAAGAGACCCAGTACTTC. Translating gives CASGSDRQETQYF. The V gene is TRBV12-5, the J gene TRBJ2-5, with D perhaps TRBD1 (5 bases). Germline V gene lookup returns CDR1 LGHNT and CDR2 FRNRAP. The CDR3 loop spans 13 amino acids. Trimming cost V 4 bases and J 2 bases, with 8 bases left between them. The variable domain in full, with the rest retrieved from reference TRBV12-5 and TRBJ2-5, is DARVTQTPRHKVTEMGQEVTMRCQPILGHNTVFWYRQTMMQGLELLAYFRNRAPLDDSGMPKDRFSAEMPDATLATLKIQPSEPRDSAVYFCASGSDRQETQYFGPGTRLLVL.

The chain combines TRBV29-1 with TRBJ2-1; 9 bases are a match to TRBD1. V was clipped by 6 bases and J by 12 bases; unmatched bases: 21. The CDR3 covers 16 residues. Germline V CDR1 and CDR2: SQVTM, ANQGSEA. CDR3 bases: TGCAGCGTCTCAGGGGAGAGGACAGGGGCCTCGGGTGGGCAGTTCTTC. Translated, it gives CSVSGERTGASGGQFF.

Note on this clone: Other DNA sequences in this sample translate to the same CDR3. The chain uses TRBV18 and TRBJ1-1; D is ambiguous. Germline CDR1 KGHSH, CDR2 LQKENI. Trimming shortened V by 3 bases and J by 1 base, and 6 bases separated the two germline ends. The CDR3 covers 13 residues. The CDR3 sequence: CASSPGRNTEAFF. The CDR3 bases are TGTGCCAGCTCACCGGGCCGGAACACTGAAGCTTTCTTT. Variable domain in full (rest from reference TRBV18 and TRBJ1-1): NAGVMQNPRHLVRRRGQEARLRCSPMKGHSHVYWYRQLPEEGLKFMVYLQKENIIDESGMPKERFSAEFPKEGPSILRIQQVVRGDSAAYFCASSPGRNTEAFFGQGTRLTVV.

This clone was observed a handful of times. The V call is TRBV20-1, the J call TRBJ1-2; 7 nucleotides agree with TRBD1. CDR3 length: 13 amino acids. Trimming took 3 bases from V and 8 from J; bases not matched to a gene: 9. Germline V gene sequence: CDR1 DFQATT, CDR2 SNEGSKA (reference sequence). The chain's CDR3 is CSASSVGGGGYTF. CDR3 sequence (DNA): TGCAGTGCTAGTTCGGTAGGGGGCGGCGGCTACACCTTC.

CDR3 sequence reads: CASSVGTNPYNEQFF. The CDR3, as DNA: TGTGCCAGCAGCGTCGGGACAAACCCCTACAATGAGCAGTTCTTC. This chain joins TRBV9 and TRBJ2-1, with D possibly TRBD1 on 6 matching bases. V was clipped by 2 bases and J by 2 bases, with 11 bases between them. Per the germline V gene, CDR1 is SGDLS and CDR2 is YYNGEE. The length of the CDR3 is 15 residues.

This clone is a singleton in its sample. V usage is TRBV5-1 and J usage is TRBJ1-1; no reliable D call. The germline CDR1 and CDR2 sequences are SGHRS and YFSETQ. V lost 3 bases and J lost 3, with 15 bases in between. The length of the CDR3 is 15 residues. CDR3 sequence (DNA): TGCGCCAGCAGCTGGGGAGGAGGGAGGGACACTGAAGCTTTCTTT. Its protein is CASSWGGGRDTEAFF.

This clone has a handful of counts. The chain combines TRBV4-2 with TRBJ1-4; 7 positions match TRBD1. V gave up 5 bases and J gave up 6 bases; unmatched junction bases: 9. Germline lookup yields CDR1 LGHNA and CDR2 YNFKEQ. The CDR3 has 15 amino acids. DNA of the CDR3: TGTGCCAGCAGCACACTAGGGGGCGAGGATGAAAAACTGTTTTTT. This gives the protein CASSTLGGEDEKLFF.

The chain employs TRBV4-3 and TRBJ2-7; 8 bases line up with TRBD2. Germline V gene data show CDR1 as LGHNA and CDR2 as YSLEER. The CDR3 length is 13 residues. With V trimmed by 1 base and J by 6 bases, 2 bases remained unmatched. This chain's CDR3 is CASSQGGTSEQYF. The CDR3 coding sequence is TGCGCCAGCAGCCAAGGCGGGACTAGCGAGCAGTACTTC.

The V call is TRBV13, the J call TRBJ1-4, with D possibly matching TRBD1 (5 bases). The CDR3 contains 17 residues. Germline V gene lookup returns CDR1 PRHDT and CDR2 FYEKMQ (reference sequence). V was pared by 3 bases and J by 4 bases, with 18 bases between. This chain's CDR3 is CASSFIQEQDGNEKLFF. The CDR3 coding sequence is TGTGCCAGCAGCTTCATACAGGAGCAGGATGGTAATGAAAAACTGTTTTTT.